This T cell receptor beta chain is drawn from a study of Ad26.COV2.S vaccination and SARS-CoV-2 variants. Noted treatment: approximately 18 received Ad26.COV2.S at low or high dose, single or two shots; 5 received placebo; per-sample allocation not given. Each sample was drawn 63 days after the first injection (of vaccine or placebo). The repertoire was sequenced with immunoSEQ multiplex PCR; TCRdb's copy has only in-frame clones and lacks some. The sample yields roughly 250,000 clones, around nine tenths seen once. Per germline, CDR1 SGHRS and CDR2 YFSETQ. CDR3 length: 15 amino acids. After removal of 4 bases from V and 7 bases from J, the junction contained 5 bases not matched to a gene.

The chain combines TRBV5-1 with TRBJ2-1; 13 bases match TRBD2. This sample comprised peripheral blood, obtained in a trial of Ad26.COV2.S vaccine versus placebo. The clonotype originates from a person between 18 and 65 years old who received the Ad26.COV2.S COVID-19 vaccine or a placebo. CDR3 sequence reads: CASSMRLAGGNEQFF. The CDR3 bases are TGCGCCAGCAGCATGAGACTAGCGGGAGGTAATGAGCAGTTCTTC.